These 13 T cell receptor beta chains were sequenced from one sample in a study of CD8+ T cells in alopecia areata (dated by TCRdb to 2017 to 2018). The receptor library was made with the immunoSEQ multiplex PCR assay. For TCR sequencing, RNA was extracted from every sample and reverse transcribed into cDNA to serve as template. TCRdb mirrors the immuneACCESS table, restricted to in-frame sequences. Some clones are absent from its copies; in checked studies, under half trace to an unresolved V gene, and the reason for the others is unknown. In all, the sample holds 110,000 to 150,000 clones, and about three fifths of those were seen once. Together, the top ten hold 5% to 7.5% of the sample. What the time point label conveys for this sample: baseline before oral tofacitinib. The source material was CD4+ T cells sorted from blood, sampled at week 0. Receptor source: a human donor with alopecia areata.

The chain uses TRBV7-2 and TRBJ1-6; TRBD1 matches 7 bases. The germline gives CDR1 SGHTA, CDR2 FQGNSA. This CDR3 has 18 residues. The trim removed 5 bases at V and 3 bases at J, leaving 13 bases unmatched. The DNA for the CDR3 is TGTGCCAGCAGCCCGGGACAGCGAGGCGTTGTCTATAATTCACCCCTCCACTTT. Translation gives CASSPGQRGVVYNSPLHF.

Details on this clone: The sample carries other DNA sequences with the same CDR3. The chain employs TRBV29-1 and TRBJ1-2; D gene uncertain. The CDR3 covers 11 residues. V was clipped by 0 bases and J by 2 bases, with 1 base between them. Germline-derived CDR1 and CDR2 are SQVTM and ANQGSEA. The CDR3: CSVEENYGYTF. As DNA, the CDR3 is TGCAGCGTTGAAGAGAACTATGGCTACACCTTC. Looking up the rest from reference TRBV29-1 and TRBJ1-2 gives the full variable domain: SAVISQKPSRDICQRGTSLTIQCQVDSQVTMMFWYRQQPGQSLTLIATANQGSEATYESGFVIDKFPISRPNLTFSTLTVSNMSPEDSSIYLCSVEENYGYTFGSGTRLTVV.

This chain uses TRBV4-1 with TRBJ1-2; D gene unclear. The germline V gene has CDR1 MGHRA and CDR2 YSYEKL. CDR3 length: 14 amino acids. The V end lost 6 bases, the J end lost 3 bases, and 14 bases lay between the germline ends. The CDR3 protein is CASRGGVEDYGYTF. The CDR3 DNA reads TGCGCCAGCAGAGGCGGGGTTGAGGACTATGGCTACACCTTC.

This chain links TRBV7-9 with TRBJ2-5, with TRBD2 identical over 12 bases. The germline gives CDR1 SEHNR, CDR2 FQNEAQ (reference sequence). With V trimmed by 5 bases and J by 3 bases, 7 bases remained unmatched. The CDR3 runs 16 residues. This chain's CDR3 is CASSIGTSGSEETQYF. The CDR3 nucleotides read TGTGCCAGCAGCATCGGGACTAGCGGGTCTGAAGAGACCCAGTACTTC. The complete variable domain, with remaining parts taken from reference TRBV7-9 and TRBJ2-5, reads DTGVSQNPRHKITKRGQNVTFRCDPISEHNRLYWYRQTLGQGPEFLTYFQNEAQLEKSRLLSDRFSAERPKGSFSTLEIQRTEQGDSAMYLCASSIGTSGSEETQYFGPGTRLLVL.

This clone was counted a few times. The same CDR3 can be traced to other DNA sequences in this sample. The chain carries TRBV5-1 and TRBJ2-1; 11 positions agree with TRBD2. Per the germline V gene, CDR1 is SGHRS and CDR2 is YFSETQ. The CDR3 totals 15 residues. Trimming took 2 bases from V and 4 from J; bases not matched to a gene: 2. CDR3 bases: TGCGCCAGCAGCTTTTCTAGCGGGGGGTACAATGAGCAGTTCTTC. This gives the protein CASSFSSGGYNEQFF.

The V gene is TRBV6-5, the J gene TRBJ2-1; 9 bases are shared with TRBD2. J lost 7 bases, V lost 6 bases, and 7 bases had no gene match. Germline CDR1 MNHEY, CDR2 SVGAGI. The CDR3 sequence is 14 residues long. The CDR3 sequence is CASRVAGAKNEQFF. The CDR3, as DNA: TGTGCCAGCAGGGTAGCGGGGGCCAAGAATGAGCAGTTCTTC.

This clone has only a few counts. This chain joins TRBV29-1 and TRBJ2-1; D remains unclear. The germline V gene has CDR1 SQVTM and CDR2 ANQGSEA. This CDR3 contains 14 residues. V was trimmed by 0 bases and J by 6 bases, leaving 12 bases between them. The CDR3 coding sequence is TGCAGCGTTGAAGATAGCTGGAAATCCAATGAGCAGTTCTTC. Its protein is CSVEDSWKSNEQFF.

This chain uses TRBV7-9 with TRBJ1-1; D is possibly TRBD1 (6 bases). This CDR3 is built from 16 residues. Deletions cut 5 bases from V and 1 base from J, with 17 bases between. The V gene's germline CDR1 is SEHNR and CDR2 FQNEAQ (reference sequence). CDR3 sequence reads: CASSPQGTQQNTEAFF. CDR3 nucleotides: TGTGCCAGCAGCCCGCAGGGGACACAACAGAACACTGAAGCTTTCTTT. The full variable domain, completed using reference TRBV7-9 and TRBJ1-1, is DTGVSQNPRHKITKRGQNVTFRCDPISEHNRLYWYRQTLGQGPEFLTYFQNEAQLEKSRLLSDRFSAERPKGSFSTLEIQRTEQGDSAMYLCASSPQGTQQNTEAFFGQGTRLTVV.

This clone was seen a handful of times. The chain links TRBV5-1 to TRBJ2-2, with TRBD2 identical over 8 bases. The V gene's germline CDR1 is SGHRS and CDR2 YFSETQ. This CDR3 comprises 15 residues. J was trimmed by 5 bases and V by 4 bases; bases with no gene match: 7. In nucleotides, the CDR3 is TGCGCCAGCAGCCTGGGACTAGTGGGAACCGGGGAGCTGTTTTTT. Translated, it gives CASSLGLVGTGELFF.

This clone was detected only a few times. The chain combines TRBV29-1 with TRBJ2-3; weak D call: TRBD1 (6 bases). Trimming cost V 7 bases and J 10 bases, with 18 bases left between them. The CDR3 covers 12 residues. CDR1 is SQVTM and CDR2 is ANQGSEA in the germline V gene. CDR3 sequence reads: CSAGQRDTSQYF. CDR3 bases: TGCAGCGCCGGACAGAGAGATACGTCGCAGTATTTT.

In its sample, this clone was seen a few times. The V and J genes are TRBV7-9 and TRBJ1-2; 8 bases are shared with TRBD1. This CDR3 contains 15 residues. Germline CDR1 and CDR2: SEHNR and FQNEAQ (reference sequence). V shed 5 bases, J shed 8 bases, and the junction held 13 bases outside the gene matches. The CDR3 sequence is CASSPPLGQGRGYTF. CDR3 nucleotide sequence: TGTGCCAGCAGCCCACCTCTAGGACAGGGAAGGGGCTACACCTTC.

This clone has more than one count but fewer than ten. The rearrangement links TRBV18 to TRBJ1-1; a possible D gene is TRBD1 (6 bases). Germline values: CDR1 KGHSH, CDR2 LQKENI. The CDR3 is made up of 12 amino acids. V lost 9 bases to trimming and J lost 8 bases, with 16 bases between them. The chain's CDR3 is CASRIRQEEAFF. CDR3 coding DNA: TGTGCCAGTCGAATTCGACAGGAAGAAGCTTTCTTT.

In DNA, the CDR3 is TGTGCCAGCAGCTTTCAGGGAGTGGAAGAAGGCTACACCTTC. Protein: CASSFQGVEEGYTF. The chain carries TRBV5-4 and TRBJ1-2, with D possibly matching TRBD1 (5 bases). Trimming cost V 2 bases and J 8 bases, with 16 bases left between them. Per the germline V gene, CDR1 is SGHNT and CDR2 is YYREEE (reference sequence). The CDR3 runs 14 residues.